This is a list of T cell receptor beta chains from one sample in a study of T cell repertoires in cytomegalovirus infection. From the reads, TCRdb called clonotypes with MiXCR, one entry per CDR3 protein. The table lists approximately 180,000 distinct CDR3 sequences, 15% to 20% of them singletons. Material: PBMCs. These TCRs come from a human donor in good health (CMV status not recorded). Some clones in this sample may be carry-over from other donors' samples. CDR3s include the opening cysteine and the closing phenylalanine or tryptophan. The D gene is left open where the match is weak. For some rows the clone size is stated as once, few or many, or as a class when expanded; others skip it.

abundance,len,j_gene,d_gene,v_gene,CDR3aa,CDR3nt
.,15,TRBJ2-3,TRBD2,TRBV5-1,CASKKLAGVTDTQYF,TGCGCCAGCAAAAAGCTAGCGGGGGTCACAGATACGCAGTATTTT
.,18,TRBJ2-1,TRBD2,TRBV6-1,CASSPSPGTSGNYNEQFF,TGTGCCAGCAGTCCTTCTCCCGGGACTAGCGGTAACTACAATGAGCAGTTCTTC
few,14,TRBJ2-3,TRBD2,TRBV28,CASRYHGGADTQYF,TGTGCCAGCAGATACCACGGGGGGGCAGATACGCAGTATTTT
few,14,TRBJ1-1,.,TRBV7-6,CASSLVVENTEAFF,TGTGCCAGCAGCTTAGTGGTCGAGAACACTGAAGCTTTCTTT
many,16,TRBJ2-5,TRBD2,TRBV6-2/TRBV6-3,CASRPWRGAGQETQYF,TGTGCCAGCAGGCCCTGGCGGGGGGCTGGCCAAGAGACCCAGTACTTC
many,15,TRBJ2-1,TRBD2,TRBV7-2,CASSLRTSDYNEQFF,TGTGCCAGCAGCTTAAGGACTAGCGATTACAATGAGCAGTTCTTC
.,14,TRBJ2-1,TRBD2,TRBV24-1,CATSDVPGGNEQFF,TGTGCCACCAGTGATGTCCCGGGGGGCAATGAGCAGTTCTTC
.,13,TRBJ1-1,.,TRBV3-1,CASSPGRRAEAFF,TGTGCCAGCAGCCCGGGCAGGCGGGCCGAAGCTTTCTTT
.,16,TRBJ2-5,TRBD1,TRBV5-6,CASSFGTGGNQETQYF,TGTGCCAGCAGCTTCGGGACAGGGGGCAATCAAGAGACCCAGTACTTC
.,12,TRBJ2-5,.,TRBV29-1,CSVDSDQETQYF,TGCAGCGTTGATAGCGACCAAGAGACCCAGTACTTC
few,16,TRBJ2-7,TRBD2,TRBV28,CASSLQGLAGPYEQYF,TGTGCCAGCAGTTTACAGGGACTAGCGGGGCCCTACGAGCAGTACTTC
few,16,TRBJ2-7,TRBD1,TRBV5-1,CASSFRWDRARNEQYF,TGCGCCAGCAGCTTCCGGTGGGACAGGGCGAGGAACGAGCAGTACTTC
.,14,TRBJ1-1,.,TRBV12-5,CASSTTLGNTEAFF,TGTGCTAGTTCTACTACGCTGGGGAACACTGAAGCTTTCTTT
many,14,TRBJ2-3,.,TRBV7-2,CASSATATTDTQYF,TGTGCCAGCAGCGCCACAGCCACCACAGATACGCAGTATTTT
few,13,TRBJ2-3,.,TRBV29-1,CSVLGGAGDTQYF,TGCAGCGTTTTAGGAGGAGCGGGAGATACGCAGTATTTT
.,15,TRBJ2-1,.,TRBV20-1,CSATPGQQKYNEQFF,TGCAGTGCTACCCCGGGTCAGCAAAAATACAATGAGCAGTTCTTC